This record covers a single T cell receptor (beta chain). These data are taken from a study of sequential checkpoint blockade in melanoma. V shed 6 bases and J 2 bases; nucleotides not matched to a gene: 7. Germline CDR1 MDHEN, CDR2 SYDVKM. The CDR3 runs 14 residues. Treatment described: randomized to nivolumab then ipilimumab (arm A) or the reverse (arm B). The method was immunoSEQ multiplex PCR; TCRdb's version includes in-frame clones alone and lacks a portion of them. The table includes under 45,000 clones, 84% detected once. The source of this sequence is a human donor with melanoma. Here the sequenced sample was CD8+ T cells sorted from blood (inferred from file names), taken from a patient given nivolumab and ipilimumab in sequence. J is TRBJ2-7 and V is TRBV28, with TRBD2 matching over 7 bases. The CDR3 is CASSSPAGAYEQYF. CDR3 in DNA: TGTGCCAGCAGCTCCCCGGCGGGGGCCTACGAGCAGTACTTC.